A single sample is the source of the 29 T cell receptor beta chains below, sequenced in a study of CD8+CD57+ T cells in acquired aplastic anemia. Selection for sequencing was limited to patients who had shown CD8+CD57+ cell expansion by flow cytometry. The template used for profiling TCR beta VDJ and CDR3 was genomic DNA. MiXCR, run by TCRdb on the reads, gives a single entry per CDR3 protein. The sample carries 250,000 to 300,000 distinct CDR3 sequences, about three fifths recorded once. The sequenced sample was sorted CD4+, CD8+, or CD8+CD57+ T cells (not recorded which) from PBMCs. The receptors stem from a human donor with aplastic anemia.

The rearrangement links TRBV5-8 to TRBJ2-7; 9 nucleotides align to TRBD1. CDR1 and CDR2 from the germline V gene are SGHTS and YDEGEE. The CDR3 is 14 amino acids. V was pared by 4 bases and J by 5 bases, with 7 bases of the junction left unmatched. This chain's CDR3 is CASSAGQGNHEQYF. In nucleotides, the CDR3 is TGTGCCAGCAGCGCGGGACAGGGTAACCACGAGCAGTACTTC.

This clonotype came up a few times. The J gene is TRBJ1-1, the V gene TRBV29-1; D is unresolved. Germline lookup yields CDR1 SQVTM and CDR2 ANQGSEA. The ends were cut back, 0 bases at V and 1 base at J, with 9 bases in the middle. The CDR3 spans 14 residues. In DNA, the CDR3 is TGCAGCGTTGAAGATACGTCGGGGAACACTGAAGCTTTCTTT. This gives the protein CSVEDTSGNTEAFF.

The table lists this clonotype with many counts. The CDR3: CASSQQGSGANVLTF. The CDR3 DNA follows: TGTGCCAGCAGCCAACAGGGGTCGGGGGCCAACGTCCTGACTTTC. The chain combines TRBV3-1 with TRBJ2-6; possible D gene TRBD1, 6 bases. V was shortened by 2 bases and J by 4 bases, with 9 bases between the two germline ends. Germline values: CDR1 LGHDT, CDR2 YNNKEL (reference sequence). The CDR3 is made up of 15 amino acids.

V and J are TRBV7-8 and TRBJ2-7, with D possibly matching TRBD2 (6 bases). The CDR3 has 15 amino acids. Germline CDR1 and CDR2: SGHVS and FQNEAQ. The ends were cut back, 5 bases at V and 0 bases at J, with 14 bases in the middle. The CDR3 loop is CASSSGLPVSYEQYF. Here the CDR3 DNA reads TGTGCCAGCAGCAGCGGGCTCCCCGTCTCCTACGAGCAGTACTTC. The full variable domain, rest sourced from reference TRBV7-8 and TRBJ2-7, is GAGVSQSPRYKVAKRGQDVALRCDPISGHVSLFWYQQALGQGPEFLTYFQNEAQLDKSGLPSDRFFAERPEGSVSTLKIQRTQQEDSAVYLCASSSGLPVSYEQYFGPGTRLTVT.

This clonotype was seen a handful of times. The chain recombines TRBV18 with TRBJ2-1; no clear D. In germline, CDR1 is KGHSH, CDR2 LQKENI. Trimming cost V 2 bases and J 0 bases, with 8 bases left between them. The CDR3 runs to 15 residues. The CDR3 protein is CASSPGVGSYNEQFF. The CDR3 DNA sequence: TGTGCCAGCTCACCAGGGGTCGGCTCCTACAATGAGCAGTTCTTC.

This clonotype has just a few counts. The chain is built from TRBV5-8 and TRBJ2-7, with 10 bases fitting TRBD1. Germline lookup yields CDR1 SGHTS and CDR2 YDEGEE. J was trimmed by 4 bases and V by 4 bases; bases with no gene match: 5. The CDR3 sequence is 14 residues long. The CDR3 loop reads CASSQRTGGYEQYF. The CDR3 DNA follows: TGTGCCAGCAGCCAAAGGACAGGGGGGTACGAGCAGTACTTC.

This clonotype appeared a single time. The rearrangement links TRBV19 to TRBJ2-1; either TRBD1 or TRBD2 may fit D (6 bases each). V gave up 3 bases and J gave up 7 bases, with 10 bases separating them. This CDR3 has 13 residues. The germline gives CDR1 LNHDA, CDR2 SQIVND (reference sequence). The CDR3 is CASSIQGGNEQFF. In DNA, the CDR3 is TGTGCCAGTAGTATCCAAGGGGGGAATGAGCAGTTCTTC.

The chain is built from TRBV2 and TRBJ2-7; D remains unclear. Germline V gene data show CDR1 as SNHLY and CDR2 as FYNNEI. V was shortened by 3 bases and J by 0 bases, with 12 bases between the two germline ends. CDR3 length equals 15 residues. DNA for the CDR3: TGTGCCAGCAGTGAGGCGGTCGAGAGCTCCTACGAGCAGTACTTC. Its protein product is CASSEAVESSYEQYF.

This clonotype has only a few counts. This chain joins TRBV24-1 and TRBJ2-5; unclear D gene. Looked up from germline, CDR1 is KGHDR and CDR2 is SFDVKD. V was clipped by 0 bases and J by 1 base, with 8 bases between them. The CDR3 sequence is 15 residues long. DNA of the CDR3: TGTGCCACCAGTGATTTGGATGGGTCCCAAGAGACCCAGTACTTC. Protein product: CATSDLDGSQETQYF.

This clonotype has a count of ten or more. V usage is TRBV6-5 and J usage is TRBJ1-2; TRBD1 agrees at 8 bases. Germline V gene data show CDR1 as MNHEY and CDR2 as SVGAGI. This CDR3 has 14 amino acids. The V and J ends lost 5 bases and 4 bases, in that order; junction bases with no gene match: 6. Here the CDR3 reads CASSDQGASYGYTF. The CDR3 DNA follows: TGTGCCAGCAGTGATCAGGGGGCGTCCTATGGCTACACCTTC.

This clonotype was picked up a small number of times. CDR3 sequence reads: CATSDRGYQPQHF. Written as DNA, the CDR3 is TGTGCCACCAGTGACAGGGGGTATCAGCCCCAGCATTTT. The chain links TRBV24-1 to TRBJ1-5, with 7 bases matching TRBD1. Germline V gives CDR1 KGHDR, CDR2 SFDVKD. The length of the CDR3 is 13 residues. The junction had 1 base not matched to a gene; V was cut back by 4 bases and J by 5 bases.

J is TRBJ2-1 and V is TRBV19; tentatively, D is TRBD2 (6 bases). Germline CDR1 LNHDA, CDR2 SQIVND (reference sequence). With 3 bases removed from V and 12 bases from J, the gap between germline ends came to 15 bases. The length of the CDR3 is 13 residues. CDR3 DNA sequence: TGTGCCAGTAGTATGGGACTCCCTATGGGGCAGTTCTTC. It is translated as CASSMGLPMGQFF.

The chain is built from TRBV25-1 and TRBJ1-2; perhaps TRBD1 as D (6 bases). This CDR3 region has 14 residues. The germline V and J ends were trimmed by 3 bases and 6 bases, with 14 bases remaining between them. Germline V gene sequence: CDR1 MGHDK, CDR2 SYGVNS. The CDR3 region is CASSDRTGYHGYTF. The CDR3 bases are TGTGCCAGCAGTGACCGAACAGGGTATCATGGCTACACCTTC.

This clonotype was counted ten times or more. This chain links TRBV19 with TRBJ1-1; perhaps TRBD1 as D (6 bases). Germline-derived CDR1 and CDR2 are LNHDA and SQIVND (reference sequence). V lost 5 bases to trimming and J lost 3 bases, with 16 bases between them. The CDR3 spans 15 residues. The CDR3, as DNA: TGTGCCAGTAGTCCGCCGGGGGCTCCTTACACTGAAGCTTTCTTT. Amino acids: CASSPPGAPYTEAFF.

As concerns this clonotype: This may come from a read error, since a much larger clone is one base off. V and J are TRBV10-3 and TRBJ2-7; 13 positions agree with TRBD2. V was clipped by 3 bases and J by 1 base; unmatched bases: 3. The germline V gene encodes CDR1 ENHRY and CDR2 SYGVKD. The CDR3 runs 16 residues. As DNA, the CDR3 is TGTGCCATCAGTGAACAGGGACTAGCGGGATCCTACGAGCAGTACTTC. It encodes CAISEQGLAGSYEQYF.

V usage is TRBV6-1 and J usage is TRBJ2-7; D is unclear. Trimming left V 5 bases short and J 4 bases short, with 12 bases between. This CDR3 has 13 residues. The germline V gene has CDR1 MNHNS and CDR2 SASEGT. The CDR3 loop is CASSTRSVYEQYF. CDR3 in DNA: TGTGCCAGCAGTACCAGGTCGGTATACGAGCAGTACTTC.

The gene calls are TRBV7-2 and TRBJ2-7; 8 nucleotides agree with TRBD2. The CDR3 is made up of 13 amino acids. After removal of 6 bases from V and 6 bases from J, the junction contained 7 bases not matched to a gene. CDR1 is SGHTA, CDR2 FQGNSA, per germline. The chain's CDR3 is CASSAETSGEQYF. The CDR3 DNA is TGTGCCAGCAGTGCAGAAACTAGCGGCGAGCAGTACTTC.

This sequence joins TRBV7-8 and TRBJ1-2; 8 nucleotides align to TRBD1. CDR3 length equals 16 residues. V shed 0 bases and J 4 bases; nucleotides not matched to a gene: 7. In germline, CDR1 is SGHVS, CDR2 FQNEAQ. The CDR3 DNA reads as TGTGCCAGCAGCTTAGCGGCTAGCGGGACAGGCTATGGCTACACCTTC. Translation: CASSLAASGTGYGYTF.

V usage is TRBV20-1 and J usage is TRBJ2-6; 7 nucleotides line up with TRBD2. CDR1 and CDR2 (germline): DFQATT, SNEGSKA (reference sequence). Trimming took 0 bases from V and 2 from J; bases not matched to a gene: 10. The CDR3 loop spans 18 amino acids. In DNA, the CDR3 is TGCAGTGCTAGAGACGGGGGGACCCAACCCACTGGGGCCAACGTCCTGACTTTC. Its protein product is CSARDGGTQPTGANVLTF.

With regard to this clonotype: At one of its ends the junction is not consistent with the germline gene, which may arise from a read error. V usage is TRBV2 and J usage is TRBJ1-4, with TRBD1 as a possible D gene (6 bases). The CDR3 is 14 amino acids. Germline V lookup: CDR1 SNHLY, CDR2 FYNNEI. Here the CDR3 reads CASGASGVGEKPFF. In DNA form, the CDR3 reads TGTGCCAGCGGTGCGTCAGGGGTGGGAGAAAAACCGTTTTTT. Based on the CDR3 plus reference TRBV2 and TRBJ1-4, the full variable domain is EPEVTQTPSHQVTQMGQEVILRCVPISNHLYFYWYRQILGQKVEFLVSFYNNEISEKSEIFDDQFSVERPDGSNFTLKIRSTKLEDSAMYFCASGASGVGEKPFFGSGTQLSVL.

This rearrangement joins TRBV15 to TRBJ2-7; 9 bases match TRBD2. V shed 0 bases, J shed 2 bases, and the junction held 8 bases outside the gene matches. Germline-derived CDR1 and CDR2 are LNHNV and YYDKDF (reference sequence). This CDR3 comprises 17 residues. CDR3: CATSRDWAGGPAYEQYF. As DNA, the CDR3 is TGTGCCACCAGCAGAGATTGGGCGGGAGGGCCGGCCTACGAGCAGTACTTC. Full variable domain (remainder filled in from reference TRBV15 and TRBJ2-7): DAMVIQNPRYQVTQFGKPVTLSCSQTLNHNVMYWYQQKSSQAPKLLFHYYDKDFNNEADTPDNFQSRRPNTSFCFLDIRSPGLGDTAMYLCATSRDWAGGPAYEQYFGPGTRLTVT.

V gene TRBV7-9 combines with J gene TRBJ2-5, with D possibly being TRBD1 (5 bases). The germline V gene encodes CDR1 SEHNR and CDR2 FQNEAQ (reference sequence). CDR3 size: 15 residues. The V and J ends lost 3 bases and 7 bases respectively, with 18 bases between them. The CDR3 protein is CASSLVDMESGTQYF. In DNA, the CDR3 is TGTGCCAGCAGCTTGGTGGACATGGAATCTGGGACCCAGTACTTC. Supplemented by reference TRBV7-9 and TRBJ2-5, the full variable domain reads DTGVSQNPRHKITKRGQNVTFRCDPISEHNRLYWYRQTLGQGPEFLTYFQNEAQLEKSRLLSDRFSAERPKGSFSTLEIQRTEQGDSAMYLCASSLVDMESGTQYFGPGTRLLVL.

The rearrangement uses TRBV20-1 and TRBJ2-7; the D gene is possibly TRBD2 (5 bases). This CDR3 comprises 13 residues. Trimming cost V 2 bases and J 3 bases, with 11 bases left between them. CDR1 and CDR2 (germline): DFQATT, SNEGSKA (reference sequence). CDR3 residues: CSARHSASYEQYF. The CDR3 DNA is TGCAGTGCTAGACATAGCGCGAGCTACGAGCAGTACTTC.

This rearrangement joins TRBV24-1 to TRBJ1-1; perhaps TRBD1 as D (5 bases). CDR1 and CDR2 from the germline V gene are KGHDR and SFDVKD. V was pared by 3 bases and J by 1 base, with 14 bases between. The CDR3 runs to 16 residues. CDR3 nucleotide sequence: TGTGCCACCAGTGATCCCAACAGGCGGGGGAACACTGAAGCTTTCTTT. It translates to CATSDPNRRGNTEAFF.

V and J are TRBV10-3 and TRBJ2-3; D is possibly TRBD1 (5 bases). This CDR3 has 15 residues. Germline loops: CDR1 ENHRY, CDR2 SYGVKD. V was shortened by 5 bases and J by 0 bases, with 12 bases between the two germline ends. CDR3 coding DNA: TGTGCCATCAGTTTCACAGGTACTAGCACAGATACGCAGTATTTT. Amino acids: CAISFTGTSTDTQYF.

The CDR3 reads CASRTTGTEHNQPQHF. CDR3 in DNA: TGTGCCAGCAGAACGACTGGGACAGAACACAATCAGCCCCAGCATTTT. The gene calls are TRBV5-6 and TRBJ1-5; 7 bases agree with TRBD1. V lost 5 bases, J lost 3 bases, and 11 bases stayed unmatched. The CDR3 has 16 residues. The germline V gene has CDR1 SGHDT and CDR2 YYEEEE.

The CDR3 DNA follows: TGTGCCAGCAGCTTGGGGACTAGCGGTGGCGAGCAGTACTTC. Amino acid sequence: CASSLGTSGGEQYF. The genes are TRBV7-9 and TRBJ2-7; 11 bases fit TRBD2. V shed 3 bases, J shed 6 bases, and the junction held 4 bases outside the gene matches. The germline V gene encodes CDR1 SEHNR and CDR2 FQNEAQ (reference sequence). CDR3 length: 14 residues.

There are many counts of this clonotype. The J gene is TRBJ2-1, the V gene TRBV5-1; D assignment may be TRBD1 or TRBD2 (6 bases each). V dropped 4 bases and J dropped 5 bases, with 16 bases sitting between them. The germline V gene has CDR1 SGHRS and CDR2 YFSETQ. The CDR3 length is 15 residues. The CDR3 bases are TGCGCCAGCAGCCTCTCGGGGGCCCGACACAATGAGCAGTTCTTC. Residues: CASSLSGARHNEQFF.

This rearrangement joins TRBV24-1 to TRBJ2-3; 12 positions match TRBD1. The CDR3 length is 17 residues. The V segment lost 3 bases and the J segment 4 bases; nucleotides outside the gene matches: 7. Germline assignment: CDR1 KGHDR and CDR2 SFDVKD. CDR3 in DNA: TGTGCCACCAGTGATCGGGGACAGGGGGCGGGCGCAGATACGCAGTATTTT. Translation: CATSDRGQGAGADTQYF.